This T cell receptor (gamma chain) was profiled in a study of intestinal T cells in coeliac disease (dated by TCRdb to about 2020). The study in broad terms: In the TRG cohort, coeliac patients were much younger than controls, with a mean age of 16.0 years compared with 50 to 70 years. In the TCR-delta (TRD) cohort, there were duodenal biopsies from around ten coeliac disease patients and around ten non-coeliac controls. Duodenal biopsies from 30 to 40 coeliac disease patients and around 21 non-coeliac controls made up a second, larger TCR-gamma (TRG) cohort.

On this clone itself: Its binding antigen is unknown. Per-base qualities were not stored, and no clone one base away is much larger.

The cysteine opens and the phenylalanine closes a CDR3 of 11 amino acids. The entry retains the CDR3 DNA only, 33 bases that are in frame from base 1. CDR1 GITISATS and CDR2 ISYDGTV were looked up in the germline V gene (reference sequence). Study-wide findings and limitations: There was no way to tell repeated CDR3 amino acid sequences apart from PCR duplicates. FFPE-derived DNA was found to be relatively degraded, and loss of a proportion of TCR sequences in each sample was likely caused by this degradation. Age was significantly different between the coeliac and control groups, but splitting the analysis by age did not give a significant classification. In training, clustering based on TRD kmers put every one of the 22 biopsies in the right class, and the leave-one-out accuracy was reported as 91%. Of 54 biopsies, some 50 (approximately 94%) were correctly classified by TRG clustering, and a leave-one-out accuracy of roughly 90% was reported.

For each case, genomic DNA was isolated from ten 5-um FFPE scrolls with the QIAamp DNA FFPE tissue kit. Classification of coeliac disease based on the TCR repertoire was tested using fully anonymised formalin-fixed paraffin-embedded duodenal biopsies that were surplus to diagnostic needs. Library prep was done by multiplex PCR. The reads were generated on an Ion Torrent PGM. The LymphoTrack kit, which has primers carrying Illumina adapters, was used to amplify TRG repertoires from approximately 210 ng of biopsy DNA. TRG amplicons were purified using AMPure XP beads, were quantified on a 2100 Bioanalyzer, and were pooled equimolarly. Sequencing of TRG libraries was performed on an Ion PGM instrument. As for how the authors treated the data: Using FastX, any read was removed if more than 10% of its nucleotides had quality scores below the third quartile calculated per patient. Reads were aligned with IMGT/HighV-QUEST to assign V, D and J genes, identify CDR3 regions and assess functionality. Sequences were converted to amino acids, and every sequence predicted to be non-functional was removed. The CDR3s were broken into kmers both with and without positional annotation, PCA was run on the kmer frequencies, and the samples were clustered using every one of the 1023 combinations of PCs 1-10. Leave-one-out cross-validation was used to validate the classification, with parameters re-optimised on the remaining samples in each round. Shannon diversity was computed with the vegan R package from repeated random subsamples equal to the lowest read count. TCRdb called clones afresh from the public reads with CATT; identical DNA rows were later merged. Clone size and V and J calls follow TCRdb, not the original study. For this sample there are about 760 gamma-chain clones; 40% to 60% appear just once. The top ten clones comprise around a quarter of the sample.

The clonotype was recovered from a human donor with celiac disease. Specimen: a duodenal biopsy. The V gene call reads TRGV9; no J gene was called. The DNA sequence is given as TGTGCCTTGTGGGAGGCAATTAATCCGACGTTT. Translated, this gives CALWEAINPTF.